This T cell receptor (beta chain) is drawn from a study of blood T cell repertoires in COVID-19. Study information: Acute and convalescent COVID-19 samples came from the United States, Italy and Spain. PBMCs, B-cell-depleted T cells, or T cells were the source of the cDNA or gDNA that made up the material.

Enrolment of Seattle patients took place during active infection, and they were followed longitudinally. Per the original methods: Researchers report that nucleated cell counts were estimated from reference gene primer amplification. The assay was immunoSEQ multiplex PCR, and TCRdb's table has in-frame clones only and misses some. D and trimming were read from the DNA, whereas the V and J calls and clone size are those reported in that table. The sample consists of about 480,000 clones, 70% to 90% of them appearing once. Losses at the gene ends were 5 bases for V and 5 bases for J; bases not matched to a gene: 10. The germline V gene encodes CDR1 SGHVS and CDR2 FQNEAQ. The CDR3 loop spans 16 amino acids.

The sequence derives from a woman between 50 and 59 years old with COVID-19, enrolled during active disease. Sequencing used peripheral blood. This chain connects TRBV7-8 to TRBJ2-2; 8 positions agree with TRBD1. CDR3 amino acids: CASSLRTGIGTGELFF. DNA for the CDR3: TGTGCCAGCAGCCTCCGGACAGGGATAGGGACCGGGGAGCTGTTTTTT.